Below, 2 T cell receptor beta chains from the same sample are listed, as sequenced in a study of response to subunit inactivated influenza vaccine. TCRdb redid the calling of the RT-PCR reads with MiXCR, one entry per CDR3 protein. The sample yields a few hundred thousand distinct CDR3 sequences, 11% to 15% seen once. The sample consisted of PBMCs from blood, taken about 11 days after vaccination. Source of these receptors: a man in his fifties or sixties who received an inactivated influenza vaccine.

The J gene is TRBJ2-1, the V gene TRBV6-5; TRBD2 might be the D (7 bases). Germline V gene data show CDR1 as MNHEY and CDR2 as SVGAGI. The CDR3 contains 15 residues. V was trimmed by 4 bases and J by 6 bases, leaving 16 bases between them. This chain's CDR3 is CASSSQGREINEQFF. CDR3 nucleotide sequence: TGTGCCAGCAGTTCCCAGGGGAGGGAAATCAATGAGCAGTTCTTC.

There are a few counts of this clonotype. In DNA form, the CDR3 reads TGTGCCAGCAGTCCCTCCAGACGGGAAAATTCACCCCTCCACTTT. Residues: CASSPSRRENSPLHF. The V gene is TRBV12-3 or TRBV12-4, the J gene TRBJ1-6; D remains unclear. V lost 5 bases to trimming and J lost 7 bases, with 15 bases between them. The CDR3 loop spans 15 amino acids.